Below, 23 T cell receptor beta chains from the same sample are listed, as sequenced in a study of PD-1 blockade in classical Hodgkin lymphoma. Clones were read by immunoSEQ multiplex PCR, and TCRdb kept only the in-frame ones, dropping some. The sample has roughly 100,000 clones; 85% to 95% are singletons. As to time point: cycle 4 day 1 (C4D1), after five to seven weeks of nivolumab. Each patient relapsed following autologous stem cell transplantation, and prior brentuximab vedotin exposure differed. This specimen was peripheral blood mononuclear cells (PBMCs), taken before the fourth cycle of nivolumab. Receptors were obtained from a human donor with classical Hodgkin lymphoma.

This clone was seen just once. This chain joins TRBV30 and TRBJ2-7, with 7 bases fitting TRBD2. Trimming cost V 4 bases and J 2 bases; bases outside gene matches: 14. Germline CDR1 GTSNPN, CDR2 SVGIG (reference sequence). This CDR3 comprises 16 residues. Here the CDR3 reads CAWTLRGSRDAYEQYF. Here the CDR3 DNA reads TGTGCCTGGACCCTGCGGGGGTCCCGGGACGCCTACGAGCAGTACTTC.

The chain recombines TRBV7-2 with TRBJ1-2; D remains ambiguous. The length of the CDR3 is 14 residues. The V gene's germline CDR1 is SGHTA and CDR2 FQGNSA. V was cut by 4 bases and J by 0 bases, with 9 bases left in between. CDR3 nucleotide sequence: TGTGCCAGCAGCTGGACCTCACCTAACTATGGCTACACCTTC. The encoded protein is CASSWTSPNYGYTF.

CDR3 DNA: TGCGCCAGCAGCCAAGAGGAGGAGGGATTGTGGGCGGGTAATGAAAAACTGTTTTTT. Encoded protein: CASSQEEEGLWAGNEKLFF. The chain joins TRBV4-1 to TRBJ1-4; D uncertain. The CDR3 runs 19 residues. Trimming pared 0 bases from V and 4 bases from J, leaving 21 bases between. The germline gives CDR1 MGHRA, CDR2 YSYEKL.

The gene calls are TRBV2 and TRBJ1-4; D gene ambiguous. The CDR3 consists of 15 residues. Trimming left V 3 bases short and J 7 bases short, with 15 bases between. In germline, CDR1 is SNHLY, CDR2 FYNNEI. CDR3 region: CASSEFRGNGEKLFF. CDR3 DNA sequence: TGTGCCAGCAGTGAGTTTCGGGGAAACGGTGAAAAACTGTTTTTT.

V is TRBV9 and J is TRBJ2-3; D is ambiguous. From germline, CDR1 is SGDLS and CDR2 YYNGEE. The length of the CDR3 is 12 residues. Deletions cut 3 bases from V and 6 bases from J, with 8 bases between. The CDR3 region has the DNA TGTGCCAGCAGCGCTACGGAGGATACGCAGTATTTT. Amino acid sequence: CASSATEDTQYF.

The gene calls are TRBV6-5 and TRBJ2-2; unclear D gene. Germline loops: CDR1 MNHEY, CDR2 SVGAGI. Trimming cost V 0 bases and J 1 base, with 9 bases left between them. The CDR3 is 16 amino acids. The DNA of the CDR3 is TGTGCCAGCAGTTACTCGCCCGTTATGAACACCGGGGAGCTGTTTTTT. Translating gives CASSYSPVMNTGELFF.

The genes are TRBV29-1 and TRBJ1-2, with 10 bases matching TRBD1. This CDR3 spans 15 amino acids. CDR1 and CDR2 from the germline V gene are SQVTM and ANQGSEA. The J segment lost 2 bases and the V segment lost 1 base, leaving 4 bases of the junction unmatched. The CDR3 DNA reads TGCAGCGTTGAAGCCCGACAGGGGGCGAACTATGGCTACACCTTC. This codes for CSVEARQGANYGYTF.

This chain uses TRBV28 with TRBJ1-3; D not certain. Between the trimmed V and J ends, which lost 3 bases and 6 bases, there was a span of 12 bases. The CDR3 is made up of 14 amino acids. The germline V gene has CDR1 MDHEN and CDR2 SYDVKM. CDR3 loop: CASSLIVGENTIYF. CDR3 in DNA: TGTGCCAGCAGTTTGATAGTGGGAGAAAACACCATATATTTT.

V is TRBV9 and J is TRBJ2-7; the D is unclear. With 0 bases removed from V and 5 bases from J, the gap between germline ends came to 9 bases. The germline V gene encodes CDR1 SGDLS and CDR2 YYNGEE. The length of the CDR3 is 13 residues. The CDR3 protein is CASSVGISHEQYF. The DNA of the CDR3 is TGTGCCAGCAGCGTAGGAATTAGCCACGAGCAGTACTTC. Full variable domain (rest looked up from reference TRBV9 and TRBJ2-7): DSGVTQTPKHLITATGQRVTLRCSPRSGDLSVYWYQQSLDQGLQFLIQYYNGEERAKGNILERFSAQQFPDLHSELNLSSLELGDSALYFCASSVGISHEQYFGPGTRLTVT.

V is TRBV7-9 and J is TRBJ2-1; 7 bases line up with TRBD1. The CDR3 runs 15 residues. The J segment lost 6 bases and the V segment lost 8 bases, leaving 13 bases of the junction unmatched. The germline V gene has CDR1 SEHNR and CDR2 FQNEAQ (reference sequence). The DNA for the CDR3 is TGTGCCAGCTCCCCAGGGGGTGCCCCCCCCAATGAGCAGTTCTTC. It yields the protein CASSPGGAPPNEQFF.

V gene TRBV6-1 combines with J gene TRBJ1-4, with 8 bases matching TRBD1. There are 13 residues in the CDR3. CDR1 and CDR2 from the germline V gene are MNHNS and SASEGT. J was trimmed by 3 bases and V by 11 bases; bases with no gene match: 5. The CDR3 coding sequence is TGTGCCGGCCACAGGGGGGCTAATGAAAAACTGTTTTTT. This encodes CAGHRGANEKLFF.

The chain is built from TRBV6-5 and TRBJ1-2; D call uncertain. The CDR3 spans 13 residues. Trimming removed 3 bases from V and 4 bases from J, with 9 bases in between. The germline gives CDR1 MNHEY, CDR2 SVGAGI. The CDR3 region has the DNA TGTGCCAGCAGTTATGGGAGGGCCTATGGCTACACCTTC. It codes for CASSYGRAYGYTF.

The chain joins TRBV10-3 to TRBJ1-6, with D hard to call. Trimming shortened V by 4 bases and J by 7 bases, and 14 bases separated the two germline ends. The CDR3 is 15 residues long. Looked up from germline, CDR1 is ENHRY and CDR2 is SYGVKD. This CDR3 reads CAISAEGSGNSPLHF. In nucleotides, the CDR3 is TGTGCCATCAGTGCTGAGGGATCGGGCAATTCACCCCTCCACTTT.

This sequence joins TRBV7-7 and TRBJ2-3, with 9 bases that match TRBD2. V lost 5 bases and J lost 6; bases outside the gene matches: 9. The CDR3 has 15 residues. CDR1 and CDR2 (germline): SSHAT, FNYEAQ (reference sequence). CDR3 amino acids: CASSPLAGGVDTQYF. The CDR3 bases are TGTGCCAGCAGCCCCCTGGCGGGAGGGGTGGATACGCAGTATTTT.

V gene TRBV27 combines with J gene TRBJ2-7, with D possibly called TRBD1 or TRBD2 (5 bases each). Between the trimmed V and J ends, which lost 5 bases and 4 bases, there was a span of 18 bases. The CDR3 covers 15 residues. CDR1 MNHEY and CDR2 SMNVEV come from the germline V gene (reference sequence). CDR3 in DNA: TGTGCCAGCAGTGCGTATGTTGGGACCCCATACGAGCAGTACTTC. Translated, it gives CASSAYVGTPYEQYF.

The V call is TRBV14, the J call TRBJ2-1, with TRBD2 as a possible D gene (7 bases). The CDR3 loop spans 16 amino acids. The V end lost 1 base, the J end lost 10 bases, and 20 bases lay between the germline ends. Looked up from germline, CDR1 is SGHDN and CDR2 is FVKESK. CDR3 sequence: CASSQGGGLGGLEQFF. The CDR3 DNA sequence: TGTGCCAGCAGCCAAGGGGGGGGGCTTGGCGGATTGGAGCAGTTCTTC.

This chain uses TRBV27 with TRBJ2-7; D is ambiguous. Germline lookup yields CDR1 MNHEY and CDR2 SMNVEV (reference sequence). Deletions cut 3 bases from V and 2 bases from J, with 11 bases between. CDR3 size: 14 residues. CDR3 sequence: CASSFGGRPYEQYF. The DNA of the CDR3 is TGTGCCAGCAGTTTCGGCGGAAGACCCTACGAGCAGTACTTC.

The chain employs TRBV7-6 and TRBJ2-5; D is unclear. Germline assignment: CDR1 SGHVS and CDR2 FNYEAQ. The CDR3 consists of 16 residues. V was shortened by 4 bases and J by 2 bases, with 17 bases between the two germline ends. CDR3 coding DNA: TGTGCCAGCAGCTCCCTCAGCGCTACCCCTCAAGAGACCCAGTACTTC. Translating it yields CASSSLSATPQETQYF. The whole variable domain, filled in from reference TRBV7-6 and TRBJ2-5, reads GAGVSQSPRYKVTKRGQDVALRCDPISGHVSLYWYRQALGQGPEFLTYFNYEAQQDKSGLPNDRFSAERPEGSISTLTIQRTEQRDSAMYRCASSSLSATPQETQYFGPGTRLLVL.

The chain carries TRBV15 and TRBJ2-7, with unresolved D. V lost 3 bases and J 4 bases, leaving 7 bases between the germline ends. The CDR3 loop spans 12 amino acids. The germline V gene encodes CDR1 LNHNV and CDR2 YYDKDF (reference sequence). The CDR3 coding sequence is TGTGCCACCAGCAGGGACGGATACGAGCAGTACTTC. Residues: CATSRDGYEQYF.

V usage is TRBV6-1 and J usage is TRBJ2-7, with D perhaps matching TRBD2 (6 bases). CDR1 is MNHNS and CDR2 is SASEGT in the germline V gene. The CDR3 totals 11 residues. V shed 6 bases and J shed 4 bases, with 7 bases lying between them. As DNA, the CDR3 is TGTGCCAGCAGGGCGGGGTACGAGCAGTACTTC. It codes for CASRAGYEQYF.

The V and J genes are TRBV15 and TRBJ2-3; weak D call: TRBD2 (6 bases). The germline CDR1 and CDR2 sequences are LNHNV and YYDKDF (reference sequence). This CDR3 is built from 14 residues. V lost 3 bases to trimming and J lost 4 bases, with 11 bases between them. The CDR3 reads CATSRSGASDTQYF. The CDR3 nucleotides are TGTGCCACCAGCAGGTCGGGAGCCTCAGATACGCAGTATTTT.

The rearrangement uses TRBV7-3 and TRBJ2-3; D remains ambiguous. The CDR3 loop spans 15 amino acids. V was cut by 5 bases and J by 4 bases, with 16 bases left in between. Germline V gene lookup returns CDR1 SGHTA and CDR2 FQGTGA. The DNA of the CDR3 is TGTGCCAGCAGCCTCGCCCGTGGGCGTGCAGATACGCAGTATTTT. Protein: CASSLARGRADTQYF.

A word on this clone: An end of the junction does not agree with germline; a read error may underlie this. The chain has TRBV7-7 and TRBJ2-2; 11 nucleotides line up with TRBD2. Germline values: CDR1 SSHAT, CDR2 FNYEAQ (reference sequence). CDR3 size: 16 residues. CDR3 coding DNA: TGTGCTAGCAGTACAAACCTAGCGGGAGGAACCGGGGAGCTGTTTTTT. It encodes CASSTNLAGGTGELFF.